Listed below are T cell receptor beta chains from one sample, sequenced in a study of blood T cell repertoires in COVID-19. The table came from immunoSEQ multiplex PCR; TCRdb's copy has only in-frame clones and leaves some out. The sample has about 330,000 clones, 65% to 90% seen once. Sequencing was done on a sample of peripheral blood. The source is a human donor in a cohort sampled during active COVID-19. Each CDR3 is given with its conserved first and last residue. D genes are given only for firm matches.

TRBV7-3,TRBJ1-3,-,TGTGCCAGCAGCCCCACCGGAGCGAACACCATATATTTT,CASSPTGANTIYF
TRBV27,TRBJ1-1,TRBD1,TGTGCCAGCAGTTGGGACAGAACCTTGAACACTGAAGCTTTCTTT,CASSWDRTLNTEAFF
TRBV28,TRBJ1-2,-,TGTGCCAGCAGTTTCGCGGTCCGTGGCTACACCTTC,CASSFAVRGYTF
TRBV2,TRBJ1-3,TRBD1,TGTGCCAGCAGTGAAACCCGACAGGGGCTTTCTGGAAACACCATATATTTT,CASSETRQGLSGNTIYF
TRBV6-5,TRBJ2-7,-,TGTGCCAGCAGTCTCGGACTCCTGGAGTACTTC,CASSLGLLEYF
TRBV29-1,TRBJ1-1,TRBD1,TGCAGCGTTGAAGATGGGACAGGGGGTGCTTTCTTT,CSVEDGTGGAFF
TRBV29-1,TRBJ2-3,TRBD1,TGCAGCGTACGGGACAGTGGAACGCAGTATTTT,CSVRDSGTQYF
TRBV5-6,TRBJ2-1,TRBD2,TGTGCCAGCAGCTTGGATCGGGGGGTTACCTACAATGAGCAGTTCTTC,CASSLDRGVTYNEQFF
TRBV13,TRBJ2-7,-,TGTGCCAGCAGCTTACACGGTGTCGGCTACGAGCAGTACTTC,CASSLHGVGYEQYF
TRBV6-6,TRBJ2-1,-,TGTGCCAGCGAACTTAACTCCTACAATGAGCAGTTCTTC,CASELNSYNEQFF
TRBV18,TRBJ2-2,-,TGTGCCAGCTCACTCCCGGGAAGGGACACCGGGGAGCTGTTTTTT,CASSLPGRDTGELFF
TRBV7-3,TRBJ2-3,TRBD1,TGTGCCAGCAGCCCCTGGGACAGGGCAGGAGATACGCAGTATTTT,CASSPWDRAGDTQYF
TRBV30,TRBJ2-7,TRBD2,TGTGCCTGGAGTGTACCTCCCCTACTAGCGGGGGAGTTATACGAGCAGTACTTC,CAWSVPPLLAGELYEQYF